These T cell receptor beta chains were read from a single sample in a study of Ad26.COV2.S vaccination and SARS-CoV-2 variants. Only in-frame clones appear in the TCRdb table, and some are missing; sequencing was by immunoSEQ multiplex PCR. The sample contains some 500,000 clones, about 91% of which appear only once. The input for sequencing was peripheral blood, taken in a trial of Ad26.COV2.S vaccine versus placebo. These receptors originate from a person aged 18 to 59 who received the Ad26.COV2.S COVID-19 vaccine or a placebo. The CDR3 runs from the conserved cysteine through the conserved F or W. Fields, in order: clone size, D gene, J gene, V gene, CDR3 DNA, CDR3 protein. A D gene is named only where the DNA matches it firmly. Size values are once, few and many counts, or a class for expanded clones, and some rows have none.

>.|.|TRBJ1-2|TRBV4-1
TGCGCCAGCAGCCAAGATTCATCAGCCTATGGCTACACCTTC
CASSQDSSAYGYTF
>.|TRBD2|TRBJ2-1|TRBV10-3
TGTGCCATCAGTGCGGGCGGGGGGGCAGGCGAGCAGTTCTTC
CAISAGGGAGEQFF
>.|.|TRBJ1-1|TRBV7-9
TGTGCCAGCAGCTTAGAAGTCCGGAACACTGAAGCTTTCTTT
CASSLEVRNTEAFF
>once|TRBD2|TRBJ2-5|TRBV30
TGTGCCTGGGCCCCGGGGGGGTACCAAGAGACCCAGTACTTC
CAWAPGGYQETQYF
>.|.|TRBJ2-5|TRBV3-1/TRBV3-2
TGTGCCAGCAGCCAAGCGGTTGGCCAAGAGACCCAGTACTTC
CASSQAVGQETQYF
>.|.|TRBJ2-2|TRBV29-1
TGCAGCGCTGGGACTGCCGGGGAGCTGTTTTTT
CSAGTAGELFF
>.|TRBD1|TRBJ1-2|TRBV28
TGTGCCAGCAGAACTTTCAGGACAGGAAAGAACTATGGCTACACCTTC
CASRTFRTGKNYGYTF
>.|TRBD1|TRBJ1-3|TRBV5-1
TGCGCCAGCAGCTTGGCCCCGACAGGGGGTGGAAACACCATATATTTT
CASSLAPTGGGNTIYF
>.|.|TRBJ2-1|TRBV7-2
TGTGCCAGCAGCATCAGACTAGTCCCTGAGCAGTTCTTC
CASSIRLVPEQFF
>.|.|TRBJ2-6|TRBV5-1
TGCGCCAGCAGACCATTGTCAGGGGCCAACGTCCTGACTTTC
CASRPLSGANVLTF
>.|.|TRBJ1-2|TRBV5-8
TGTGCCAGCAGCCAGGGTCGATTCAGCTATGGCTACACCTTC
CASSQGRFSYGYTF
>.|.|TRBJ2-3|TRBV2
TGTGCCAGCCACGAGAATCCTAGCGGCACAGATACGCAGTATTTT
CASHENPSGTDTQYF
>.|.|TRBJ1-5|TRBV5-8
TGTGCCAGCAGCTTGTGGGACACCAATCAGCCCCAGCATTTT
CASSLWDTNQPQHF
>.|.|TRBJ1-2|TRBV6-5
TGTGCCAGCAGGACGGGGGGGTCGAACTATGGCTACACCTTC
CASRTGGSNYGYTF
>.|TRBD2|TRBJ2-2|TRBV2
TGTGCCAGCAGCCGACTAGCGGGAGGCACCGGGGAGCTGTTTTTT
CASSRLAGGTGELFF
>.|TRBD1|TRBJ2-2|TRBV6-5
TGTGCCAGCAATACGCACAGGGGGCGAACCGGGGAGCTGTTTTTT
CASNTHRGRTGELFF
>.|TRBD2|TRBJ2-1|TRBV28
TGTGCCATCACCTCCCCCCTAGCGGGAGAGGTCGGCAAGCAGTTCTTC
CAITSPLAGEVGKQFF
>.|.|TRBJ1-3|TRBV7-9
TGTGCCAGCAGCTCGACCGATGCCGGTGGGGACACCATATATTTT
CASSSTDAGGDTIYF
>once|.|TRBJ1-3|TRBV5-1
TGCGCCAGCAGCTTGCTGGCATCGGTCTCTGGAAACACCATATATTTT
CASSLLASVSGNTIYF
>.|.|TRBJ2-2|TRBV25-1
TGTGCCAGCAGTGAACAAAAGGGGGGAGGGCGGACCGGGGAGCTGTTTTTT
CASSEQKGGGRTGELFF
>.|.|TRBJ2-2|TRBV3-1/TRBV3-2
TGTGCCAGCACCTTCACCGGGGAGCTGTTTTTT
CASTFTGELFF
>.|.|TRBJ1-1|TRBV27
TGTGCCAGCAGTTTCCAGGGTCCCACTGAAGCTTTCTTT
CASSFQGPTEAFF
>.|.|TRBJ1-3|TRBV6-1
TGTGCCAGCAGTGAAGCTGGGGGAGTTCCTGGAAACACCATATATTTT
CASSEAGGVPGNTIYF
>.|.|TRBJ2-1|TRBV11-3
TGTGCCAGCAGCTTAGGGGGGGCCGCCTACAATGAGCAGTTCTTC
CASSLGGAAYNEQFF
>.|TRBD2|TRBJ2-3|TRBV6-2/TRBV6-3
TGTGCCAGCAGTTTTACGGGAGGTACGCAGTATTTT
CASSFTGGTQYF
>.|TRBD2|TRBJ2-5|TRBV2
TGTGCCAGCAGTGAATCTAGGCGGGAGCGGGAGACCCAGTACTTC
CASSESRRERETQYF